This T cell receptor beta chain emerged from a study of naive and memory T cell subsets. Findings of the study overall: Potentially, T cell activation and differentiation skew this RNA-based measurement.

This clonotype was detected many times. Its cognate antigen is unknown. A UMI-containing oligonucleotide was joined by 3' ligation to the TCR cDNA template. RNA was extracted from roughly 2.5 ml of whole blood of healthy adults. Cells were not sorted; total RNA input targeted roughly 1 to 1000 ng. This CDR3 spans 14 amino acids. Germline CDR1 SQVTM, CDR2 ANQGSEA. V dropped 2 bases and J dropped 2 bases, with 13 bases sitting between them. Four PCR rounds used nested alpha and beta constant region primers plus the SP2 primer. Blood and skin TCR RNA was reverse transcribed with alpha and beta constant primers. MiXCR, applied by TCRdb to the 5' RACE reads, yields one record per CDR3 protein. This table holds tens of thousands of distinct CDR3 sequences, about 7.2% found once.

This clonotype originated in a male donor in good health. J is TRBJ2-7 and V is TRBV29-1, with D perhaps being TRBD1 or TRBD2 (5 bases each). The CDR3 spells CSVEQDGAPYEQYF. The CDR3 nucleotides read TGCAGCGTTGAACAGGACGGGGCACCCTACGAGCAGTACTTC.